The 9 T cell receptor beta chains given below trace back to one sample, sequenced in a study of blood T cells in healthy people across ages. It was with a sample-barcoded 5' primer and a J-beta primer mix that a second PCR of about 6 to 12 cycles was run. TCRdb reprocessed the 5' RACE reads via MiXCR and lists one record per CDR3 protein. The table records 550,000 to 750,000 distinct CDR3 sequences, 21% of them present only once. Input material: blood. Every receptor here comes from a man between 65 and 85 years old in good health.

In its sample, this clonotype was seen a few times. J is TRBJ2-1 and V is TRBV14, with D perhaps being TRBD1 or TRBD2 (5 bases each). Germline V gene lookup returns CDR1 SGHDN and CDR2 FVKESK. Trimming cost V 2 bases and J 3 bases, with 14 bases left between them. The CDR3 loop spans 16 amino acids. The chain's CDR3 is CASSQSWGFSYNEQFF. The CDR3 nucleotides read TGTGCCAGCAGCCAATCCTGGGGGTTTAGCTACAATGAGCAGTTCTTC.

This chain links TRBV15 with TRBJ1-1; 7 nucleotides align to TRBD1. The germline gives CDR1 LNHNV, CDR2 YYDKDF (reference sequence). Germline trimming cut 2 bases from V and 0 bases from J; bases unmatched to any gene: 3. The CDR3 covers 15 residues. The DNA for the CDR3 is TGTGCCACCAGCAGATCACAGGGGATGAACACTGAAGCTTTCTTT. Encoded protein: CATSRSQGMNTEAFF.

On this clonotype itself: The missing conserved phenylalanine or tryptophan at the end of this CDR3 makes a read error likely. It is unclear where the CDR3 begins or ends on the DNA, so no DNA is shown, and the CDR3 is as TCRdb lists it. This chain joins TRBV12-3 or TRBV12-4 and TRBJ2-1; the table's D call, TRBD2, was not checked against the DNA. The length of the CDR3 is 11 amino acids, counting both ends. CDR3 sequence reads: CASSHTSGGII.

This clonotype was counted between two and nine times. J is TRBJ2-7 and V is TRBV29-1, with D uncertain. The V and J ends lost 0 bases and 4 bases respectively, with 7 bases between them. This CDR3 region has 12 residues. Per germline, CDR1 SQVTM and CDR2 ANQGSEA. This CDR3 is CSVEDGRYEQYF. Written as DNA, the CDR3 is TGCAGCGTTGAAGATGGCAGGTACGAGCAGTACTTC.

V usage is TRBV20-1 and J usage is TRBJ1-1; D is possibly TRBD1 (6 bases). The V end was cut by 1 base, the J end by 5 bases, with 14 bases between. The CDR3 length is 14 residues. Per germline, CDR1 DFQATT and CDR2 SNEGSKA (reference sequence). CDR3 coding DNA: TGCAGTGCTAGAGCAGGCCAGGGGATGACTGAAGCTTTCTTT. It yields the protein CSARAGQGMTEAFF.

The V call is TRBV25-1, the J call TRBJ1-1, with D unresolved. The CDR3 totals 13 residues. The germline V and J ends were trimmed by 4 bases and 1 base, with 7 bases remaining between them. CDR1 MGHDK and CDR2 SYGVNS come from the germline V gene. The CDR3 spells CASSVQWNTEAFF. The CDR3 DNA reads TGTGCCAGCAGTGTTCAGTGGAACACTGAAGCTTTCTTT.

The CDR3, as DNA: TGTGCCAGCAGTTTTGGGGGGGGGATATTGGTCGAGCAGTACTTC. Its protein is CASSFGGGILVEQYF. V gene TRBV28 combines with J gene TRBJ2-7; 7 nucleotides match TRBD2. Unmatched junction bases numbered 11, after V lost 3 bases and J lost 6 bases. This CDR3 is 15 amino acids long. Per the germline V gene, CDR1 is MDHEN and CDR2 is SYDVKM.

The V gene is TRBV3-1, the J gene TRBJ2-5; 7 bases line up with TRBD1. This CDR3 has 15 residues. After removal of 5 bases from V and 7 bases from J, the junction contained 13 bases not matched to a gene. Germline CDR1 and CDR2: LGHDT and YNNKEL (reference sequence). The CDR3 sequence: CASSKGGQDAGTQYF. DNA of the CDR3: TGTGCCAGCAGCAAGGGTGGACAGGATGCGGGGACCCAGTACTTC.

The CDR3 nucleotides are TGCGCCAGCATAGGCCTCGGGACAGGGGGCGGAGAGACCCAGTACTTC. Its protein is CASIGLGTGGGETQYF. V and J are TRBV10-2 and TRBJ2-5; 12 nucleotides align to TRBD1. This CDR3 is 16 amino acids long. V was clipped by 7 bases and J by 4 bases; unmatched bases: 10. CDR1 and CDR2 (germline): WSHSY, SAAADI.